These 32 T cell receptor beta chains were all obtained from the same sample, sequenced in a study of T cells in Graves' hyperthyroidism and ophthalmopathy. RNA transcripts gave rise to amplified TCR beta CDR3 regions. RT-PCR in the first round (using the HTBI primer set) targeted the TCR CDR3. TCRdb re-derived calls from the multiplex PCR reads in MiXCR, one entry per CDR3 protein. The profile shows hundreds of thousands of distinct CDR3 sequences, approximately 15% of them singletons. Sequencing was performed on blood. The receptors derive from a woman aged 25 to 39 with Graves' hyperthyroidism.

The CDR3 DNA sequence: TGTGCCAGCATCCTTGGGACCGAACGCCTTCCCAACTATGGCTACACCTTC. Translation gives CASILGTERLPNYGYTF. V gene TRBV5-6 combines with J gene TRBJ1-2; D is possibly TRBD1 (5 bases). Trimming shortened V by 6 bases and J by 2 bases, and 23 bases separated the two germline ends. The length of the CDR3 is 17 residues. Germline V lookup: CDR1 SGHDT, CDR2 YYEEEE.

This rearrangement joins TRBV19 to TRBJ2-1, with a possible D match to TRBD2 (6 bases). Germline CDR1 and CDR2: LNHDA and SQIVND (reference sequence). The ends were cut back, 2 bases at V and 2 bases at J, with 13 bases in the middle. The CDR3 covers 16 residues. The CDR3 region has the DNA TGTGCCAGTAGTATATCGGGCGGGATGACCTACAATGAGCAGTTCTTC. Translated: CASSISGGMTYNEQFF. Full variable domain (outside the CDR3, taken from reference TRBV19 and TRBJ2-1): DGGITQSPKYLFRKEGQNVTLSCEQNLNHDAMYWYRQDPGQGLRLIYYSQIVNDFQKGDIAEGYSVSREKKESFPLTVTSAQKNPTAFYLCASSISGGMTYNEQFFGPGTRLTVL.

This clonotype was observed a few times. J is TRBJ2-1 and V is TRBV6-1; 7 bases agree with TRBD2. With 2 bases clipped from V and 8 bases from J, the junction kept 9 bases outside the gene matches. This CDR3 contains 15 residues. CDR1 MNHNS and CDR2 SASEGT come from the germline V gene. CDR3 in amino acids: CASSELSGIKDEQFF. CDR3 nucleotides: TGTGCCAGCAGTGAATTGAGCGGGATCAAGGATGAGCAGTTCTTC.

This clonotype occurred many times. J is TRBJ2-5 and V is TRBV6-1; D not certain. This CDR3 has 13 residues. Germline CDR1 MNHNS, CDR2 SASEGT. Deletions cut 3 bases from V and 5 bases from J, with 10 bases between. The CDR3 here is CASSDVVRETQYF. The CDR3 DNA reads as TGTGCCAGCAGTGATGTCGTTCGGGAGACCCAGTACTTC.

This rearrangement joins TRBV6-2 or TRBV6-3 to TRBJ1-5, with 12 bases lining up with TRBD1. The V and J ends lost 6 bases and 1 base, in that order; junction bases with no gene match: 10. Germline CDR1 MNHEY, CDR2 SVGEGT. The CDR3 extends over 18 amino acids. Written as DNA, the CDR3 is TGTGCCAGCAGGGATTCCGGGACAGGGGGCGCGAGCAATCAGCCCCAGCATTTT. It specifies CASRDSGTGGASNQPQHF.

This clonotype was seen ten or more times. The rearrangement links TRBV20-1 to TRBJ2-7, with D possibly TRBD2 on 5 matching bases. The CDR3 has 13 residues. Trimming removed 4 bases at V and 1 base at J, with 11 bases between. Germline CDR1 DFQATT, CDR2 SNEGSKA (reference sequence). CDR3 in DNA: TGCAGTGCTACGGGGAGAAGATCCTACGAGCAGTACTTC. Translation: CSATGRRSYEQYF.

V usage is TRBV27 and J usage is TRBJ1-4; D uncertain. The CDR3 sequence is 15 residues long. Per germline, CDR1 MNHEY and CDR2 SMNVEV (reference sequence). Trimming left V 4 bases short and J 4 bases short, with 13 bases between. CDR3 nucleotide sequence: TGTGCCAGCAGTTCCCCGGGTCTGAATAATGAAAAACTGTTTTTT. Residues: CASSSPGLNNEKLFF.

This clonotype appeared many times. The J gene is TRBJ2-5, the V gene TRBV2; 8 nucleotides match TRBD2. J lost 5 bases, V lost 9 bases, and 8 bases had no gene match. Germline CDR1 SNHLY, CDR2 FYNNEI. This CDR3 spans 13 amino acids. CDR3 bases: TGTGCCAGTGTCAGCGGGGGCGGTGAGACCCAGTACTTC. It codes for CASVSGGGETQYF.

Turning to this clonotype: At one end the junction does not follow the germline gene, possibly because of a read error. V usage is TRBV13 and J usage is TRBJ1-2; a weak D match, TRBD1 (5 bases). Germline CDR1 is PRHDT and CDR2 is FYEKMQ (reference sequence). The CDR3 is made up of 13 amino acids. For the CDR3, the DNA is TGTGCCAGCAGCTTAGGTGTTGAGAGGGGCTACATCTTC. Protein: CASSLGVERGYIF.

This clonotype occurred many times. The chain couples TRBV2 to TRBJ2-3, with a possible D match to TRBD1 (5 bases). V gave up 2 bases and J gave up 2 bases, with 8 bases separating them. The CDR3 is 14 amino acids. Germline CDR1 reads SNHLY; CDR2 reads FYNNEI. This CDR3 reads CASSERRDTDTQYF. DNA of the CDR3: TGTGCCAGCAGTGAACGCAGGGACACAGATACGCAGTATTTT.

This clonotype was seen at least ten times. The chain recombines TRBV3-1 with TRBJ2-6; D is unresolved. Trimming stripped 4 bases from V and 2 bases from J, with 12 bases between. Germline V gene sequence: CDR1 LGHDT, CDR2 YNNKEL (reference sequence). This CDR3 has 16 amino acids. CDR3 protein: CASSPPLEPGANVLTF. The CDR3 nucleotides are TGTGCCAGCAGCCCCCCACTGGAGCCTGGGGCCAACGTCCTGACTTTC.

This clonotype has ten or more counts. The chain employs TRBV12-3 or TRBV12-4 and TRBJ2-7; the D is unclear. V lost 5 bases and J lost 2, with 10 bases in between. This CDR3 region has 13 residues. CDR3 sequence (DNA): TGTGCCAGCAGTGACGGGCTTCCCTACGAGCAGTACTTC. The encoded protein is CASSDGLPYEQYF.

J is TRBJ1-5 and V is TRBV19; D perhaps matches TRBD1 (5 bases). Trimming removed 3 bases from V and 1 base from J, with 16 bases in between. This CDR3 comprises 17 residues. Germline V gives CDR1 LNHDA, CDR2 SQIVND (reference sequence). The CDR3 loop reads CASSILEGDWSNQPQHF. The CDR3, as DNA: TGTGCCAGTAGTATTCTGGAAGGGGACTGGAGCAATCAGCCCCAGCATTTT.

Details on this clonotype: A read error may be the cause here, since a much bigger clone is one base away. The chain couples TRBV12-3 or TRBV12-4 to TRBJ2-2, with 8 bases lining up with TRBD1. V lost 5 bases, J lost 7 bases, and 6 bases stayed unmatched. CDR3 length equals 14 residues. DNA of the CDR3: TGTGCCAGCAGTCCAGGGGGCAAGAGCGGGGAGCTGTTTTTT. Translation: CASSPGGKSGELFF.

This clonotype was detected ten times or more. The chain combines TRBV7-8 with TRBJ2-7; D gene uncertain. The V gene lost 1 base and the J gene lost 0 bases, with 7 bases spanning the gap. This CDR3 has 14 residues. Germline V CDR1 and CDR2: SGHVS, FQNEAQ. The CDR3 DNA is TGTGCCAGCAGCTTAGGCAGCCACTCCTACGAGCAGTACTTC. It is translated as CASSLGSHSYEQYF.

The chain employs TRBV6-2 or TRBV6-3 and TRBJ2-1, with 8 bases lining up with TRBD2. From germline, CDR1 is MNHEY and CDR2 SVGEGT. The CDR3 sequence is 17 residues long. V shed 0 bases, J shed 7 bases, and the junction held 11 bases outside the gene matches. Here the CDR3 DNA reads TGTGCCAGCAGTTACTCGAACGGGAGGGCCTGGGAAAATGAGCAGTTCTTC. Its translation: CASSYSNGRAWENEQFF.

CDR3 bases: TGTGCCAGCAGTAAGACAGATCATAGCAATCAGCCCCAGCATTTT. Its protein is CASSKTDHSNQPQHF. V is TRBV6-1 and J is TRBJ1-5; weak D call: TRBD1 (5 bases). The CDR3 has 15 residues. Trimming cost V 5 bases and J 0 bases, with 11 bases left between them. Germline lookup yields CDR1 MNHNS and CDR2 SASEGT.

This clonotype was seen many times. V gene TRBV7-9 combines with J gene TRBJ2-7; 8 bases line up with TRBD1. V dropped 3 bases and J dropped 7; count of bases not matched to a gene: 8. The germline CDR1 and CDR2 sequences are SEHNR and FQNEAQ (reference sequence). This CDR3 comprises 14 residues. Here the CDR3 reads CASSFGQGLREQYF. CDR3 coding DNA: TGTGCCAGCAGCTTCGGACAGGGCCTAAGGGAGCAGTACTTC.

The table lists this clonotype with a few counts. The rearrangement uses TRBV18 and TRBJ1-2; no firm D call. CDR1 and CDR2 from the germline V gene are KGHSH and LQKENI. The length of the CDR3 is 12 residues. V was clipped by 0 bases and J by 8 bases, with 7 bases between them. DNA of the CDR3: TGTGCCAGCTCACCACCTGGGAGCGGCTACACCTTC. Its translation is CASSPPGSGYTF.

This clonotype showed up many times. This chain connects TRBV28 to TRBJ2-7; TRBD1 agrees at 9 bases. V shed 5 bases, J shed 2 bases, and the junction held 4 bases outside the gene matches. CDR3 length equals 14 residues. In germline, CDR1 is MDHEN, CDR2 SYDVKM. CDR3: CASSLTGGAYEQYF. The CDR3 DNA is TGTGCCAGCAGTCTGACAGGGGGAGCCTACGAGCAGTACTTC.

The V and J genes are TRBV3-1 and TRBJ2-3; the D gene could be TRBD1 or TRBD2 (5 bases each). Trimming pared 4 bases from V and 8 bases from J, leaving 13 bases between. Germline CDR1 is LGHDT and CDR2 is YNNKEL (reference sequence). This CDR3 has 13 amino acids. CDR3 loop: CASSPLGAPTQYF. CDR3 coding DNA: TGTGCCAGCAGCCCTCTCGGGGCACCTACGCAGTATTTT.

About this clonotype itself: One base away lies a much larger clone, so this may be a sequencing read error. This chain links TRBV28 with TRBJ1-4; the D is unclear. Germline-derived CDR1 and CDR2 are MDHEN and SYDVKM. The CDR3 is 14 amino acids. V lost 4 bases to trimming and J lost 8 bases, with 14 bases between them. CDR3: CASSSPRGYEKLFF. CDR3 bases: TGTGCCAGCAGTTCCCCAAGAGGTTACGAAAAACTGTTTTTT.

CDR3 residues: CASRVTSGSVYEQFF. CDR3 coding DNA: TGTGCCAGCAGGGTGACTAGCGGGAGCGTGTATGAGCAGTTCTTC. The V and J genes are TRBV2 and TRBJ2-1; 12 bases map to TRBD2. Looked up from germline, CDR1 is SNHLY and CDR2 is FYNNEI. V dropped 6 bases and J dropped 8; count of bases not matched to a gene: 8. CDR3 length equals 15 residues.

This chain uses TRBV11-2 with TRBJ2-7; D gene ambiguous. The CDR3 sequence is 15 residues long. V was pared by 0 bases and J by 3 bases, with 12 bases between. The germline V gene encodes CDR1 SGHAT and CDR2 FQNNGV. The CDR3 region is CASSLDWAGNYEQYF. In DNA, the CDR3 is TGTGCCAGCAGCTTAGATTGGGCAGGAAACTACGAGCAGTACTTC.

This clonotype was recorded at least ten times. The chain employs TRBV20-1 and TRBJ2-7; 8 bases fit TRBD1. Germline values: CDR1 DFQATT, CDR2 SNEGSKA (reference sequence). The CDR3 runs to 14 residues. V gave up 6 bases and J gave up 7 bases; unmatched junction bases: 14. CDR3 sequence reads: CSARATDRVEEQYF. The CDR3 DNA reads TGCAGTGCCCGCGCCACGGACAGGGTCGAAGAGCAGTACTTC.

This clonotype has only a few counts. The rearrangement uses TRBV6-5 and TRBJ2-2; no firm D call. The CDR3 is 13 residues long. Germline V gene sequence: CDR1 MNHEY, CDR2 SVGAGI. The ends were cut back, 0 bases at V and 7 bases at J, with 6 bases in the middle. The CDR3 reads CASSYSDLGELFF. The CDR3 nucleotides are TGTGCCAGCAGTTACTCGGATCTCGGGGAGCTGTTTTTT.

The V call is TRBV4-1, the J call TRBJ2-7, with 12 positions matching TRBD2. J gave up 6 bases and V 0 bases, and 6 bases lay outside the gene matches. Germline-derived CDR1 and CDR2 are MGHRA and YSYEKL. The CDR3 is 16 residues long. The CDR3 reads CASSQELAGGSIEQYF. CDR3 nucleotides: TGCGCCAGCAGCCAAGAACTAGCGGGAGGATCCATCGAGCAGTACTTC.

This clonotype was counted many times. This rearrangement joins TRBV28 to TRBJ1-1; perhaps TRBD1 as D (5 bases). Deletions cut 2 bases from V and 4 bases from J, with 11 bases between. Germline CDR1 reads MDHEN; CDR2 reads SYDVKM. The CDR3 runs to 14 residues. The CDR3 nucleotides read TGTGCCAGCAGTTTACCGGCAGGGCCCACTGAAGCTTTCTTT. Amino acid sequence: CASSLPAGPTEAFF.

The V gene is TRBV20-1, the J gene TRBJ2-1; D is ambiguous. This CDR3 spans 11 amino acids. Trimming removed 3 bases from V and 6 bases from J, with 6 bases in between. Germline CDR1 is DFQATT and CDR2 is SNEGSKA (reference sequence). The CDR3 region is CSARAVNEQFF. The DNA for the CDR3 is TGCAGTGCTAGGGCAGTCAATGAGCAGTTCTTC.

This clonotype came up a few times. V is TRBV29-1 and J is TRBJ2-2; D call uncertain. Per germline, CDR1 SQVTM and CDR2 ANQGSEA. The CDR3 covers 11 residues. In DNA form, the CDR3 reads TGCGGTACTTCGAACACCGGGGAGCTGTTTTTT. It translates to CGTSNTGELFF.

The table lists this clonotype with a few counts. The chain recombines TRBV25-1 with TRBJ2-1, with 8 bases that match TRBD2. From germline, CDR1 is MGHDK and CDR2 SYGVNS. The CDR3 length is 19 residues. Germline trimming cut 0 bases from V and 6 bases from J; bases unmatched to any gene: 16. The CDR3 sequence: CASSEYSRGGPSGVNEQFF. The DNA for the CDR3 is TGTGCCAGCAGTGAATACTCTCGCGGGGGGCCGAGCGGGGTCAATGAGCAGTTCTTC.

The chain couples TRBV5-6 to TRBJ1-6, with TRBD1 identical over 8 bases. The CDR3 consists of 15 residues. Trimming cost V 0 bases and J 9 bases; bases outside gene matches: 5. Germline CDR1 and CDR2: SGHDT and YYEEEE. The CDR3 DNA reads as TGTGCCAGCAGCTTGGAGCACAGGGGGTCTTCACCCCTCCACTTT. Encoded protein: CASSLEHRGSSPLHF. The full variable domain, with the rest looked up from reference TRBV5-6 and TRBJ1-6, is DAGVTQSPTHLIKTRGQQVTLRCSPKSGHDTVSWYQQALGQGPQFIFQYYEEEERQRGNFPDRFSGHQFPNYSSELNVNALLLGDSALYLCASSLEHRGSSPLHFGNGTRLTVT.